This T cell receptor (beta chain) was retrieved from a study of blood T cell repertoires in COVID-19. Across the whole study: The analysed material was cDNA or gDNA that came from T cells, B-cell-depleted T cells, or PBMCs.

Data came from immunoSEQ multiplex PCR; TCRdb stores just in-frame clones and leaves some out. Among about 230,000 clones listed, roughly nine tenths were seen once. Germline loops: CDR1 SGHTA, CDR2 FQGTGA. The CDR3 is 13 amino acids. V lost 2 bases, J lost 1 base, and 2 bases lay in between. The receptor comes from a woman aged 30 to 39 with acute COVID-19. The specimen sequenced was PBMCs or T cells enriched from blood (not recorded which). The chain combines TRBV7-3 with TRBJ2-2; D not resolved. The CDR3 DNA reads TGTGCCAGCAGCTTACTGAACACCGGGGAGCTGTTTTTT. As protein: CASSLLNTGELFF.